This TCR beta chain emerged from a study of T-cell memory formation after mild COVID-19. Study outcomes and limitations: Contracting clones from day 15 to 85 showed balanced CD4/CD8; later expanders favored CD4+.

This clonotype was seen a handful of times. Its antigen is currently unknown. Each CDR3 protein is one row after TCRdb ran MiXCR on the 5' RACE reads. This sample has 500,000 to 600,000 distinct CDR3 sequences, with roughly 18% found just once. The sample comprised PBMCs or a T cell subset sorted from them (not recorded which). This clonotype was sampled from an adult woman who had mild COVID-19 (a few samples of this study predate the infection). Cell type and time point are not known.

CDR3 nucleotides: TGTGCCACCAGTGCGGACAGAAACTATGGCTACACCTTC. It specifies CATSADRNYGYTF. This rearrangement joins TRBV24-1 to TRBJ1-2; D may be TRBD1 (6 bases). The germline CDR1 and CDR2 sequences are KGHDR and SFDVKD. The V and J ends lost 5 bases and 2 bases respectively, with 8 bases between them. CDR3 length: 13 amino acids.